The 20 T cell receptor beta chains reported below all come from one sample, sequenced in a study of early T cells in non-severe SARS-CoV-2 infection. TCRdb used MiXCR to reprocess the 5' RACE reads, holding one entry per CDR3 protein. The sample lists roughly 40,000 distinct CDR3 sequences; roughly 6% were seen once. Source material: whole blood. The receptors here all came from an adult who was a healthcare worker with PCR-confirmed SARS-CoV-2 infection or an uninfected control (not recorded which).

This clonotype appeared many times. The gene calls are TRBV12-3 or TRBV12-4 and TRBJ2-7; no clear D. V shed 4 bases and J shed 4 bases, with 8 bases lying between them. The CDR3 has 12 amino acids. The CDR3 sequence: CASSSLGYEQYF. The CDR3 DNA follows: TGTGCCAGCAGTTCCCTCGGTTACGAGCAGTACTTC.

DNA of the CDR3: TGTGCCAGCAGCTTGGGCCAGGGCGAGAACACTGAAGCTTTCTTT. It is translated as CASSLGQGENTEAFF. This rearrangement joins TRBV5-4 to TRBJ1-1, with D perhaps TRBD1 (5 bases). Between the trimmed V and J ends, which lost 0 bases and 1 base, there was a span of 10 bases. The germline CDR1 and CDR2 sequences are SGHNT and YYREEE (reference sequence). The CDR3 length is 15 residues.

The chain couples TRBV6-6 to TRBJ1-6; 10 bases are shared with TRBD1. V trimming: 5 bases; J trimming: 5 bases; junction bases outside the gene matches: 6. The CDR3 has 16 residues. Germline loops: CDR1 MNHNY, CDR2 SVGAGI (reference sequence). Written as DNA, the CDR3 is TGTGCCAGCAGTCCCGGGACAGGGGACCATAATTCACCCCTCCACTTT. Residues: CASSPGTGDHNSPLHF.

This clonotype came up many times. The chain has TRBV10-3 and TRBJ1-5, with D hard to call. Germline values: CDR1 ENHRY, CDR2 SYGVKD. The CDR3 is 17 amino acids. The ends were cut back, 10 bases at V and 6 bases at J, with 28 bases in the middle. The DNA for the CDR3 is TGTGCCACCTCCGGGCCTTCCGGAGGATTTAAGGGTCAGCCCCAGCATTTT. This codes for CATSGPSGGFKGQPQHF.

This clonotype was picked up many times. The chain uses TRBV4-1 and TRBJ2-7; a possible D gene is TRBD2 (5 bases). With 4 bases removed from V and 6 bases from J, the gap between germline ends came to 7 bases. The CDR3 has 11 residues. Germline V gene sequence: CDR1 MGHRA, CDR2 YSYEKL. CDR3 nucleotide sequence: TGCGCCAGCAGCCTAGAGGGCGAGCAGTACTTC. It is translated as CASSLEGEQYF.

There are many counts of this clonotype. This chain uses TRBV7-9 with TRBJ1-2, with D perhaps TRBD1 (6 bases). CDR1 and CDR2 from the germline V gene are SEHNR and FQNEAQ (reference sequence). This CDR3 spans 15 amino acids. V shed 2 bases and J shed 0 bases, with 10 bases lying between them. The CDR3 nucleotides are TGTGCCAGCAGCTTAACAGGGTTAGCTAACTATGGCTACACCTTC. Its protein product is CASSLTGLANYGYTF.

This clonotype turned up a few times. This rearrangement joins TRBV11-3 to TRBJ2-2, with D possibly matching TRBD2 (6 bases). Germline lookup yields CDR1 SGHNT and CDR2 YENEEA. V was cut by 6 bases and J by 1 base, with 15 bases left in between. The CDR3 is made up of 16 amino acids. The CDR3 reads CASSLSGQKNTGELFF. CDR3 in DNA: TGTGCCAGCAGTTTGAGCGGGCAAAAGAACACCGGGGAGCTGTTTTTT.

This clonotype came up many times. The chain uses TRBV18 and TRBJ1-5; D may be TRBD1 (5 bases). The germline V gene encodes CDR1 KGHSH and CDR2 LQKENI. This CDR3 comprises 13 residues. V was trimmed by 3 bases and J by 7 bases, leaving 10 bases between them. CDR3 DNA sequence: TGTGCCAGCTCACCCGGCAGGGACCAGCCCCAGCATTTT. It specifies CASSPGRDQPQHF.

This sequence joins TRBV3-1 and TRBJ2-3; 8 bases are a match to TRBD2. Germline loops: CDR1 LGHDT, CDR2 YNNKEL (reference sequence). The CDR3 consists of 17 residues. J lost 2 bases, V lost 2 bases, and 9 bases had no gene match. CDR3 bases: TGTGCCAGCAGCCAAACCCCGGGGGGGGTTTTCACAGATACGCAGTATTTT. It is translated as CASSQTPGGVFTDTQYF.

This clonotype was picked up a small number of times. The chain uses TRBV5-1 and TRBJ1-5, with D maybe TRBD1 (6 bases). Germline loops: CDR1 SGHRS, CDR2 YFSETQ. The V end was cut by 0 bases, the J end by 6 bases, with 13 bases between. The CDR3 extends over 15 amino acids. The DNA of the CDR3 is TGCGCCAGCAGCTTGGCCGGGGACAAGACTCAGCCCCAGCATTTT. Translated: CASSLAGDKTQPQHF.

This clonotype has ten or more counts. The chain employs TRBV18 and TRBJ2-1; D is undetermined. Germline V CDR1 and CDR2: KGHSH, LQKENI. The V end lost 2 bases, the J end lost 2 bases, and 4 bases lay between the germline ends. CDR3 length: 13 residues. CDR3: CASSPSAYNEQFF. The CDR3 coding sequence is TGTGCCAGCTCACCATCAGCCTACAATGAGCAGTTCTTC.

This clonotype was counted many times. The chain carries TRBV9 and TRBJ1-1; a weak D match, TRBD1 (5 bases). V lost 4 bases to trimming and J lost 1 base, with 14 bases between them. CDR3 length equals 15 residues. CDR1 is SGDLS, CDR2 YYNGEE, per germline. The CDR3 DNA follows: TGTGCCAGCAGCCCCGCCGGACACTCGAACACTGAAGCTTTCTTT. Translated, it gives CASSPAGHSNTEAFF. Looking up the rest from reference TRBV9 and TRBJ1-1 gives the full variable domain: DSGVTQTPKHLITATGQRVTLRCSPRSGDLSVYWYQQSLDQGLQFLIQYYNGEERAKGNILERFSAQQFPDLHSELNLSSLELGDSALYFCASSPAGHSNTEAFFGQGTRLTVV.

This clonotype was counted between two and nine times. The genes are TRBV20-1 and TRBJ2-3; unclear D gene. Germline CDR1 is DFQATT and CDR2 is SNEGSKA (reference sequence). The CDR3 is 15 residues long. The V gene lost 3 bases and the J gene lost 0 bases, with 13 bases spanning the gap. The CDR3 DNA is TGCAGTGCTAGGCCGTGGGGTGCTAGCACAGATACGCAGTATTTT. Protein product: CSARPWGASTDTQYF.

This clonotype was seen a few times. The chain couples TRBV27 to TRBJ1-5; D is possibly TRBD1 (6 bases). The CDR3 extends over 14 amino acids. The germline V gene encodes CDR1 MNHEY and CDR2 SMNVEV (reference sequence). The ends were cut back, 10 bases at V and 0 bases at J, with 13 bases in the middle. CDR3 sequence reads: CATSGTHSNQPQHF. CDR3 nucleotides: TGTGCCACCTCCGGGACACATAGCAATCAGCCCCAGCATTTT.

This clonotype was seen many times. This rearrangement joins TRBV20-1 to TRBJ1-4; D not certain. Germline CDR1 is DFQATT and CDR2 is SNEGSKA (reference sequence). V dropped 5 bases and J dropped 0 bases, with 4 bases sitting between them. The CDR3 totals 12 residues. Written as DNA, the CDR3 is TGCAGTGCTCCGGCAACTAATGAAAAACTGTTTTTT. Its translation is CSAPATNEKLFF.

In nucleotides, the CDR3 is TGTGCCTGGATGGGGGCTAGCGGGGACACCGGGGAGCTGTTTTTT. It codes for CAWMGASGDTGELFF. V gene TRBV30 combines with J gene TRBJ2-2; 9 bases map to TRBD2. The length of the CDR3 is 15 residues. The V gene's germline CDR1 is GTSNPN and CDR2 SVGIG (reference sequence). Trimming cost V 4 bases and J 3 bases; bases outside gene matches: 6.

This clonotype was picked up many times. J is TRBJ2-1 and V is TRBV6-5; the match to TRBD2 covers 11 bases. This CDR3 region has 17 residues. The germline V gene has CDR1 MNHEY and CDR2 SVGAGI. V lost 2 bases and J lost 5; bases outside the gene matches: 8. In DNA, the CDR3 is TGTGCCAGCAGTTACCCAAATAGCGGGGGGGTAGACAATGAGCAGTTCTTC. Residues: CASSYPNSGGVDNEQFF.

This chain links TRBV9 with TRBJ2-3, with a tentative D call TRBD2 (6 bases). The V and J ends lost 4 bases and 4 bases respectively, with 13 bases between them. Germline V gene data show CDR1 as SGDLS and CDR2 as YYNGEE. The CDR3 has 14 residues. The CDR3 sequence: CASSFNGGADTQYF. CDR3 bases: TGTGCCAGCAGCTTCAACGGCGGGGCAGATACGCAGTATTTT.

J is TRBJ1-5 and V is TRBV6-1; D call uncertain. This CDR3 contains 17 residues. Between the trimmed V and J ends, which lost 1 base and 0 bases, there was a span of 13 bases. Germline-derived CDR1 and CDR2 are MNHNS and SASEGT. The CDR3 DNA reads TGTGCCAGCAGTGAAGAGGCTCGTGTTAATAGCAATCAGCCCCAGCATTTT. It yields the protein CASSEEARVNSNQPQHF.

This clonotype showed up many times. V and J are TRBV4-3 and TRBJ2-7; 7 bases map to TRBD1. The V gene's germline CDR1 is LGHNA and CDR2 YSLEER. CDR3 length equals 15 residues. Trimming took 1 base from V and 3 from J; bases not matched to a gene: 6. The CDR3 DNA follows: TGCGCCAGCAGCCAAGGGGCGACAGGGAGCTACGAGCAGTACTTC. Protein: CASSQGATGSYEQYF.